This T cell receptor beta chain appears in the sequencing data of a study of tumor and adjacent non-tumor tissue in lung cancer. Study-level background: There were fewer than 15 adenocarcinoma, a couple of squamous cell carcinoma and 1 small cell lung cancer cases. On average, productive TCRbeta reads reached roughly 3.9 million per sample.

No cell sorting was done before RNA was extracted from the tissue. Distant lung tissue was collected more than 3 cm away from the tumor edge. A modified ARM-PCR protocol with three rounds of nested PCR amplified TCRbeta. TCRdb reprocessed the multiplex PCR reads via MiXCR and lists one record per CDR3 protein. This table has approximately 100,000 distinct CDR3 sequences, about 60% appearing once. Broader study findings: Normal lung showed higher cumulative top 100 clone frequency than tumor.

In regard to this clonotype: Its antigen is not identified.

This receptor was identified in a young man with non-small cell lung cancer. Material: distant non-tumor lung tissue.

This chain's CDR3 is CASGVSPCGDGYTF. CDR3 DNA: TGTGCCAGCGGCGTTAGTCCCTGCGGCGATGGCTACACCTTC. The chain uses TRBV11-3 and TRBJ1-2, with D unclear. This CDR3 is 14 amino acids long. V shed 8 bases and J shed 6 bases, with 19 bases lying between them. The germline gives CDR1 SGHNT, CDR2 YENEEA.